This TCR beta chain was obtained from a study of CD8+ T cells in alopecia areata. Broader study findings: Tofacitinib significantly brought down scalp clonality and expanded CD8+ clones among top 100. Clonality exceeded that of normal scalp in lesional scalp, most notably in alopecia totalis/universalis. Alphabeta T cells residing in normal skin are also sequenced in scalp samples.

With respect to this clone: Its antigen is as yet unknown.

Extraction of RNA preceded its reverse transcription into cDNA, which served as the sequencing template. Only in-frame clones appear in the TCRdb table, and some are missing; sequencing was by immunoSEQ multiplex PCR. The sample shows roughly 200,000 clones, roughly 53% of them seen only once. Germline CDR1 GTSNPN, CDR2 SVGIG (reference sequence). With 3 bases removed from V and 2 bases from J, the gap between germline ends came to 14 bases. This CDR3 region has 14 residues. The treatment is: oral pan-JAK inhibitor, 5-10 mg twice daily. Sorted populations comprised CD4+ and CD8+ T cells obtained from PBMCs.

V usage is TRBV30 and J usage is TRBJ2-7; a weak D match, TRBD2 (6 bases). This clonotype originated in a human donor with alopecia areata. Specimen: CD8+ T cells sorted from blood, collected at week 24, from a patient treated with tofacitinib. The DNA of the CDR3 is TGTGCCTGGAGAGGTGGCGGGGAGGCCTACGAGCAGTACTTC. This gives the protein CAWRGGGEAYEQYF.